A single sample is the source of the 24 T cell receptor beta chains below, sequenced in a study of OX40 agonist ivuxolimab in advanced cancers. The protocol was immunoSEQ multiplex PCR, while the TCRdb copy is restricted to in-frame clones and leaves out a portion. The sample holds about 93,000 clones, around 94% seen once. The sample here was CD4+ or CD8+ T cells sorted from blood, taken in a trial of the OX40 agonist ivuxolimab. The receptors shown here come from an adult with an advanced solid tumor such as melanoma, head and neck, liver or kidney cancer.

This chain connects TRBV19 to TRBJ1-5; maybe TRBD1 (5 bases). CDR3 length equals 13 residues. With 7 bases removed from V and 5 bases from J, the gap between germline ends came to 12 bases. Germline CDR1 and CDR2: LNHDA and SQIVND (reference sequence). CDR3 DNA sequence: TGTGCCAGTACTCCCGGGGGTTATCAGCCCCAGCATTTT. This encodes CASTPGGYQPQHF.

CDR3 sequence: CASSSPEEYSGTSTDTQYF. The CDR3 nucleotides read TGTGCCAGCAGTTCCCCCGAGGAATATAGCGGGACTAGCACAGATACGCAGTATTTT. The chain joins TRBV2 to TRBJ2-3; 8 bases are a match to TRBD2. The CDR3 loop spans 19 amino acids. J lost 0 bases, V lost 5 bases, and 16 bases had no gene match. CDR1 and CDR2 from the germline V gene are SNHLY and FYNNEI. Together with reference TRBV2 and TRBJ2-3, the CDR3 gives the full variable domain: EPEVTQTPSHQVTQMGQEVILRCVPISNHLYFYWYRQILGQKVEFLVSFYNNEISEKSEIFDDQFSVERPDGSNFTLKIRSTKLEDSAMYFCASSSPEEYSGTSTDTQYFGPGTRLTVL.

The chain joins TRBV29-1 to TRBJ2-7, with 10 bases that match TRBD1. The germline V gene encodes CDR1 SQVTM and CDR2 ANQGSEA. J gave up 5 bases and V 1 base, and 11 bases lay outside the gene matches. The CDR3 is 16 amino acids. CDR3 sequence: CSVEGSPGTGDHEQYF. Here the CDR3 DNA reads TGCAGCGTTGAAGGGTCTCCCGGGACAGGGGACCACGAGCAGTACTTC.

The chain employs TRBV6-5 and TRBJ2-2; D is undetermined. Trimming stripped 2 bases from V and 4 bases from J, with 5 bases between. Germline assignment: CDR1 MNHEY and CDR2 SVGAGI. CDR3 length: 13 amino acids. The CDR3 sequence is CASSYLGTGELFF. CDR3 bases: TGTGCCAGCAGTTACCTCGGCACCGGGGAGCTGTTTTTT.

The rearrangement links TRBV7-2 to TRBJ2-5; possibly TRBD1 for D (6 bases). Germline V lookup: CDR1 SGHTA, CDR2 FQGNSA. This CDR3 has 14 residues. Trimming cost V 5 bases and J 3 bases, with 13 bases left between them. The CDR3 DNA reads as TGTGCCAGCAGCCAGGGGTCGTGGAAAGAGACCCAGTACTTC. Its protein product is CASSQGSWKETQYF.

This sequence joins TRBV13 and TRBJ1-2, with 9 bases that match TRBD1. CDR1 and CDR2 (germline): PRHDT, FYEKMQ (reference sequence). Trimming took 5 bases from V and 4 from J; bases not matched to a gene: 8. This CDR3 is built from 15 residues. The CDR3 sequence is CASSAGTGISYGYTF. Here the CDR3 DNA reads TGTGCCAGCAGCGCGGGGACAGGGATTTCCTATGGCTACACCTTC.

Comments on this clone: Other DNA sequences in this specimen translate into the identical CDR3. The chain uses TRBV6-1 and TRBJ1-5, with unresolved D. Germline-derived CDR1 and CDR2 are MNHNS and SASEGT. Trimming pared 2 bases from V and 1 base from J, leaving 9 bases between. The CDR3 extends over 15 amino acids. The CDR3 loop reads CASSEWGGSNQPQHF. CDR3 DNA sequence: TGTGCCAGCAGTGAATGGGGAGGAAGCAATCAGCCCCAGCATTTT.

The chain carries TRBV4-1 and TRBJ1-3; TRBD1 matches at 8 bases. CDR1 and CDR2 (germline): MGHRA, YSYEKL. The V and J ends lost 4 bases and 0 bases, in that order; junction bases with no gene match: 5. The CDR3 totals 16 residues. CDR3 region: CASSPGQGPSGNTIYF. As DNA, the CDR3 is TGCGCCAGCAGCCCCGGACAGGGTCCCTCTGGAAACACCATATATTTT.

This CDR3 is CASSFMGGQYF. CDR3 coding DNA: TGTGCCAGCAGTTTCATGGGCGGGCAGTACTTC. The rearrangement uses TRBV28 and TRBJ2-7; no reliable D call. Germline CDR1 MDHEN, CDR2 SYDVKM. Trimming left V 3 bases short and J 9 bases short, with 9 bases between. This CDR3 is 11 amino acids long.

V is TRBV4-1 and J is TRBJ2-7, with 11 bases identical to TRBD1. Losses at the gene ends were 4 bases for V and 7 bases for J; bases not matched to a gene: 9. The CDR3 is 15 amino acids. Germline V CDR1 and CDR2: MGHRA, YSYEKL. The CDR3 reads CASSLGQGVSGEQYF. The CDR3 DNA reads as TGCGCCAGCAGCCTGGGACAGGGGGTATCGGGTGAGCAGTACTTC.

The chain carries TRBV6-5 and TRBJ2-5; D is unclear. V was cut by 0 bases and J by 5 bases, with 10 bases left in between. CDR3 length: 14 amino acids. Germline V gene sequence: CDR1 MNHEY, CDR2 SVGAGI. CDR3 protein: CASSYSRRLETQYF. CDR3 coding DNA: TGTGCCAGCAGTTACTCGAGGAGACTGGAGACCCAGTACTTC.

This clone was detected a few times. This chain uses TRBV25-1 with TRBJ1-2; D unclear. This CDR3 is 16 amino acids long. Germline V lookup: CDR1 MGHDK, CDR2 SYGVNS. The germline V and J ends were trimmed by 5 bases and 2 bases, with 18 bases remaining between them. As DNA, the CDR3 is TGTGCCAGCAGTAGGGCAGACCTTTGGCTGAACTATGGCTACACCTTC. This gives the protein CASSRADLWLNYGYTF.

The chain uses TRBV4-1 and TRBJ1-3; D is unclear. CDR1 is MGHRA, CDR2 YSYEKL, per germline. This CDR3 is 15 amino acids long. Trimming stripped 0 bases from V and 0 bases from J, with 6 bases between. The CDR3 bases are TGCGCCAGCAGCCAAGACGGATACTCTGGAAACACCATATATTTT. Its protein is CASSQDGYSGNTIYF.

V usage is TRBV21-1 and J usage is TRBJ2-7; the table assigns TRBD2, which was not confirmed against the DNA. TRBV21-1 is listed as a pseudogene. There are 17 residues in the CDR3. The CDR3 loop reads CASSELRRGDRHYEQYF. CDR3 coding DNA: TGTGCCAGCAGCGAGCTTAGGAGGGGAGATAGGCACTACGAGCAGTACTTC.

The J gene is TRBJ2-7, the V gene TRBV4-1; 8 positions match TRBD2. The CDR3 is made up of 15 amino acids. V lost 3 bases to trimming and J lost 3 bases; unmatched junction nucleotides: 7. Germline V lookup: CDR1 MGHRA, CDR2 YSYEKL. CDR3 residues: CASSHSFTSGYEQYF. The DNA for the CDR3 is TGCGCCAGCAGCCACAGCTTTACTAGCGGCTACGAGCAGTACTTC.

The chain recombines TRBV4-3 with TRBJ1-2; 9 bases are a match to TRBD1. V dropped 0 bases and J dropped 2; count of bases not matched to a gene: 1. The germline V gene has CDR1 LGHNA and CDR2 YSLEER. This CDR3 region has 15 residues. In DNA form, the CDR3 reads TGCGCCAGCAGCCAAGATACAGGGGGCAACTATGGCTACACCTTC. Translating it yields CASSQDTGGNYGYTF.

CDR3 residues: CASSQGGGKMNTEAFF. The CDR3 region has the DNA TGCGCCAGCAGCCAAGGCGGGGGGAAAATGAACACTGAAGCTTTCTTT. The chain is built from TRBV4-1 and TRBJ1-1; possibly TRBD1 for D (5 bases). Germline V CDR1 and CDR2: MGHRA, YSYEKL. This CDR3 comprises 16 residues. V was shortened by 1 base and J by 0 bases, with 12 bases between the two germline ends.

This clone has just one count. The CDR3, as DNA: TGTGCCACCAGCAGAGATCGGGCTAGCTGGGGAGAGACCCAGTACTTC. It is translated as CATSRDRASWGETQYF. V and J are TRBV15 and TRBJ2-5; a weak D match, TRBD2 (5 bases). In germline, CDR1 is LNHNV, CDR2 YYDKDF (reference sequence). The CDR3 sequence is 16 residues long. The V and J ends lost 0 bases and 4 bases respectively, with 15 bases between them. The full variable domain, its missing parts supplied by reference TRBV15 and TRBJ2-5, is DAMVIQNPRYQVTQFGKPVTLSCSQTLNHNVMYWYQQKSSQAPKLLFHYYDKDFNNEADTPDNFQSRRPNTSFCFLDIRSPGLGDTAMYLCATSRDRASWGETQYFGPGTRLLVL.

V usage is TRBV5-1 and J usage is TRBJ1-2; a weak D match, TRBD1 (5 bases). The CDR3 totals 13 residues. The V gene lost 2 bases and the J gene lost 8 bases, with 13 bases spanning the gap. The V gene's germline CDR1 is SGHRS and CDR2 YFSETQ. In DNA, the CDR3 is TGCGCCAGCAGCTTCGGGACGGCGGTAGGCTACACCTTC. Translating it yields CASSFGTAVGYTF.

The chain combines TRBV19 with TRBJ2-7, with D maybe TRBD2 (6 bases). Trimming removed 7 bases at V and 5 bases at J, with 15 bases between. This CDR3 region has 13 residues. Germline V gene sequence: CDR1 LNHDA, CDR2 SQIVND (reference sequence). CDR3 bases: TGTGCCAGTAAGCCTTGGGGGACTCACGAGCAGTACTTC. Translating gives CASKPWGTHEQYF.

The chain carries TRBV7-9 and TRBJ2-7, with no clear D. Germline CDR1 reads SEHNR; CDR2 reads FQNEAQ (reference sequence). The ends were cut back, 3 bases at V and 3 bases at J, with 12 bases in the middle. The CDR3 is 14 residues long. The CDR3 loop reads CASSLKGPNYEQYF. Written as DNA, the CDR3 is TGTGCCAGCAGCTTGAAAGGGCCGAACTACGAGCAGTACTTC.

This CDR3 is CASSLGGGSRYQAKNIQYF. The CDR3 DNA sequence: TGTGCCAGCAGCTTGGGTGGGGGGTCACGTTATCAGGCCAAAAACATTCAGTACTTC. The chain has TRBV5-6 and TRBJ2-4; possibly TRBD2 for D (6 bases). This CDR3 has 19 amino acids. Germline lookup yields CDR1 SGHDT and CDR2 YYEEEE. The V end was cut by 0 bases, the J end by 1 base, with 20 bases between. Full variable domain (missing parts from reference TRBV5-6 and TRBJ2-4): DAGVTQSPTHLIKTRGQQVTLRCSPKSGHDTVSWYQQALGQGPQFIFQYYEEEERQRGNFPDRFSGHQFPNYSSELNVNALLLGDSALYLCASSLGGGSRYQAKNIQYFGAGTRLSVL.

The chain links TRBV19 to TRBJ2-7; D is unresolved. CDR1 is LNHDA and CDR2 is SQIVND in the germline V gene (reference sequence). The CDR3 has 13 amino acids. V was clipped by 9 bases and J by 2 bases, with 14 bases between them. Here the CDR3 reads CASSAWGPYEQYF. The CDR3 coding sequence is TGTGCCAGCTCGGCTTGGGGTCCCTACGAGCAGTACTTC. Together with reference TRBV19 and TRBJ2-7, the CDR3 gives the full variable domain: DGGITQSPKYLFRKEGQNVTLSCEQNLNHDAMYWYRQDPGQGLRLIYYSQIVNDFQKGDIAEGYSVSREKKESFPLTVTSAQKNPTAFYLCASSAWGPYEQYFGPGTRLTVT.

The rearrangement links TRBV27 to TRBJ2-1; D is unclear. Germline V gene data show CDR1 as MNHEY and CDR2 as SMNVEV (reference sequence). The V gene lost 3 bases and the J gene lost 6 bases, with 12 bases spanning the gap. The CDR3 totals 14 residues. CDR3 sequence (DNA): TGTGCCAGCAGTTTGAACTATCCCGGCAATGAGCAGTTCTTC. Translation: CASSLNYPGNEQFF.